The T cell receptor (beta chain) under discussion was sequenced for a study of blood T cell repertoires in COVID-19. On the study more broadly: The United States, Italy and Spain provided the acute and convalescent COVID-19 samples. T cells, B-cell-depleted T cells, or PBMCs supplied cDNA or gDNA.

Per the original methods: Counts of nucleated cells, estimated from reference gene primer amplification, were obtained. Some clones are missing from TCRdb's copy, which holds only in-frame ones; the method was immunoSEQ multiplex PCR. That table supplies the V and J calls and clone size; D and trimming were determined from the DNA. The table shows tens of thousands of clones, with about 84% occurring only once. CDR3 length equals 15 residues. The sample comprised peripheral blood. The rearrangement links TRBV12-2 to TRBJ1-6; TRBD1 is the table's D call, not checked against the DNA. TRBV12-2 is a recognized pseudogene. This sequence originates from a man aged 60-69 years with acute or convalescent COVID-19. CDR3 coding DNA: TGTGCTACCCGGAGGCCGGGACAAGATAATTCACCCCTCCACTTT. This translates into CATRRPGQDNSPLHF.